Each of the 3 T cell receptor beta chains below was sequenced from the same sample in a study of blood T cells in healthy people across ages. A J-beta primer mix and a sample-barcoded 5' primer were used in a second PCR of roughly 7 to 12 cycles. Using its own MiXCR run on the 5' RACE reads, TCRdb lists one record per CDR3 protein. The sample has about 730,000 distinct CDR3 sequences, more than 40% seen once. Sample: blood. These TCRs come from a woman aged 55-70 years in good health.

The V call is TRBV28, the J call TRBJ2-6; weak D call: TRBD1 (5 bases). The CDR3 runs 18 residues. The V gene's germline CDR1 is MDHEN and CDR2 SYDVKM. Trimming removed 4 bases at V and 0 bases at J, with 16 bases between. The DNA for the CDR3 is TGTGCCAGCAGTTCCCAGCAGGGCGGAAACTCTGGGGCCAACGTCCTGACTTTC. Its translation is CASSSQQGGNSGANVLTF.

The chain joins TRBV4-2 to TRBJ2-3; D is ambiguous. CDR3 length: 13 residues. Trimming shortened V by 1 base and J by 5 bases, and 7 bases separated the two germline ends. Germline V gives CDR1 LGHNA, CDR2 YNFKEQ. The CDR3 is CASSQATQDTQYF. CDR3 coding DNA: TGTGCCAGCAGCCAAGCCACACAAGATACGCAGTATTTT.

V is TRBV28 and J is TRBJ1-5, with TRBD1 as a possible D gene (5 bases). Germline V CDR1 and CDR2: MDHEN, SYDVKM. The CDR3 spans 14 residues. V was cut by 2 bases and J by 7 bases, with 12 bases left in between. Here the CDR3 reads CASSLKAWTQPQHF. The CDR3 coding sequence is TGTGCCAGCAGTTTAAAAGCATGGACACAGCCCCAGCATTTT.